This is a list of T cell receptor beta chains from one sample in a study of shared clonotypes between healthy human individuals. The assay was immunoSEQ multiplex PCR, and TCRdb's table has in-frame clones only and misses some. The repertoire has under 2.5 million clones, less than 95% of them found once; the top ten carry roughly 0.34%. Source material: naive CD4+ T cells from PBMCs. Receptors were obtained from a young man in good health. Some clones in this sample may be carry-over from other donors' samples. The CDR3 runs from the conserved cysteine through the conserved F or W. The order of the fields is CDR3 DNA, CDR3 protein, V gene, D gene, clone size, J gene. The D gene is left open where the match is weak. Expanded clones are given a class, and other clones once, few, many or no size at all.

cdr3_nt: TGTGCCAGCTCACCAGTGGGACTAGCGGGAGGAACAGATACGCAGTATTTT
cdr3_aa: CASSPVGLAGGTDTQYF
v_call: TRBV18
d_call: TRBD2
clone_size: .
j_call: TRBJ2-3

cdr3_nt: TGTGCCAGCAGCGTAAGGGCAGGGCACAATGAGCAGTTCTTC
cdr3_aa: CASSVRAGHNEQFF
v_call: TRBV9
d_call: .
clone_size: .
j_call: TRBJ2-1

cdr3_nt: TGTGCCAGCAGCTTCCCGGGACAGGGGGTTTCGGATACGCAGTATTTT
cdr3_aa: CASSFPGQGVSDTQYF
v_call: TRBV7-9
d_call: TRBD1
clone_size: .
j_call: TRBJ2-3

cdr3_nt: TGTGCCAGCAGCACTAGCGACGAGCAGTACTTC
cdr3_aa: CASSTSDEQYF
v_call: TRBV5-6
d_call: TRBD2
clone_size: .
j_call: TRBJ2-7

cdr3_nt: TGTGCCATCACTTCTGAAGGGGGGCGCATCTCCGAGCAGTACTTC
cdr3_aa: CAITSEGGRISEQYF
v_call: TRBV10-3
d_call: .
clone_size: .
j_call: TRBJ2-7

cdr3_nt: TGTGCCAGCACCCGATTACCTAGCGGGGGAGCCTACAATGAGCAGTTCTTC
cdr3_aa: CASTRLPSGGAYNEQFF
v_call: TRBV11-2
d_call: TRBD2
clone_size: .
j_call: TRBJ2-1

cdr3_nt: TGTGCCAGCTTCAGCGGGAGCTTAAACACCGGGGAGCTGTTTTTT
cdr3_aa: CASFSGSLNTGELFF
v_call: TRBV28
d_call: TRBD2
clone_size: .
j_call: TRBJ2-2

cdr3_nt: TGTGCCTGGAGTGTATCGGGGATTAACTACAATCAGCCCCAGCATTTT
cdr3_aa: CAWSVSGINYNQPQHF
v_call: TRBV30
d_call: .
clone_size: .
j_call: TRBJ1-5

cdr3_nt: TGTGCCAGTAGTATAGGCCAGGGTAGCAATCAGCCCCAGCATTTT
cdr3_aa: CASSIGQGSNQPQHF
v_call: TRBV19
d_call: .
clone_size: .
j_call: TRBJ1-5

cdr3_nt: TGTGCCAGCTCACCACCTAACAGTAACACTGAAGCTTTCTTT
cdr3_aa: CASSPPNSNTEAFF
v_call: TRBV18
d_call: .
clone_size: .
j_call: TRBJ1-1

cdr3_nt: TGTGCCAGCAGTTACCTTGTGGATAACTATGGCTACACCTTC
cdr3_aa: CASSYLVDNYGYTF
v_call: TRBV6-6
d_call: .
clone_size: .
j_call: TRBJ1-2

cdr3_nt: TGCAGCGTTTCGAGGGGTCACGAGCAGTACTTC
cdr3_aa: CSVSRGHEQYF
v_call: TRBV29-1
d_call: .
clone_size: .
j_call: TRBJ2-7

cdr3_nt: TGTGCCAGCAGCCCTAGCGGGAACACAGATACGCAGTATTTT
cdr3_aa: CASSPSGNTDTQYF
v_call: TRBV7-9
d_call: TRBD2
clone_size: .
j_call: TRBJ2-3

cdr3_nt: TGCGCCAGCAGCTTAGGACAGGCCAATTACGAGCAGTACTTC
cdr3_aa: CASSLGQANYEQYF
v_call: TRBV5-1
d_call: TRBD1
clone_size: .
j_call: TRBJ2-7

cdr3_nt: TGCGCCAGCAGCTTCAACCGACAGGGAAAAGGAGGAAGCTACGAGCAGTACTTC
cdr3_aa: CASSFNRQGKGGSYEQYF
v_call: TRBV5-1
d_call: TRBD1
clone_size: .
j_call: TRBJ2-7

cdr3_nt: TGCAGCGTTGATACAGGGGGGACAGATACGCAGTATTTT
cdr3_aa: CSVDTGGTDTQYF
v_call: TRBV29-1
d_call: TRBD1
clone_size: .
j_call: TRBJ2-3

cdr3_nt: TGTGCCAGCAGCTCCGACAGGGCTCAGCCCCAGCATTTT
cdr3_aa: CASSSDRAQPQHF
v_call: TRBV7-9
d_call: TRBD1
clone_size: .
j_call: TRBJ1-5

cdr3_nt: TGTGCCAGCAGCGCGCACACCGGGGAGCTGTTTTTT
cdr3_aa: CASSAHTGELFF
v_call: TRBV9
d_call: .
clone_size: .
j_call: TRBJ2-2

cdr3_nt: TGTGCCTGGAACGGACAGGGCAATGGCAATCAGCCCCAGCATTTT
cdr3_aa: CAWNGQGNGNQPQHF
v_call: TRBV30
d_call: TRBD1
clone_size: few
j_call: TRBJ1-5

cdr3_nt: TGTGCCAGCCAACCCGGGACAGGGTGGGGCGAGCAGTACTTC
cdr3_aa: CASQPGTGWGEQYF
v_call: TRBV6-1
d_call: TRBD1
clone_size: .
j_call: TRBJ2-7

cdr3_nt: TGTGCCAGCAGCCCTGGTCTGGGGCAATTCCCCTACGAGCAGTACTTC
cdr3_aa: CASSPGLGQFPYEQYF
v_call: TRBV7-2
d_call: .
clone_size: .
j_call: TRBJ2-7

cdr3_nt: TGTGCCAGCAGTATAACCGGGTGGGGGGCCAACGTCCTGACTTTC
cdr3_aa: CASSITGWGANVLTF
v_call: TRBV28
d_call: .
clone_size: .
j_call: TRBJ2-6

cdr3_nt: TGTGCCATCAGTTTTGACAGGGGGTCCACTGAAGCTTTCTTT
cdr3_aa: CAISFDRGSTEAFF
v_call: TRBV10-3
d_call: TRBD1
clone_size: .
j_call: TRBJ1-1

cdr3_nt: TGTGCCAGCAGTGAACCATCCAAAAACATTCAGTACTTC
cdr3_aa: CASSEPSKNIQYF
v_call: TRBV25-1
d_call: .
clone_size: .
j_call: TRBJ2-4

cdr3_nt: TGTGCCAGCAGTTCCCCGACTACAGATACGCAGTATTTT
cdr3_aa: CASSSPTTDTQYF
v_call: TRBV28
d_call: .
clone_size: .
j_call: TRBJ2-3

cdr3_nt: TGTGCCAGCAGGCCATGGGACAGGCAAGAGACCCAGTACTTC
cdr3_aa: CASRPWDRQETQYF
v_call: TRBV5-8
d_call: TRBD1
clone_size: .
j_call: TRBJ2-5

cdr3_nt: TGTGCCAGCAGCTTCACCCTTAGCGCCCCGAGGCAGTACTTC
cdr3_aa: CASSFTLSAPRQYF
v_call: TRBV7-2
d_call: .
clone_size: .
j_call: TRBJ2-7

cdr3_nt: TGTGCCAGCAGCCCCCCCCGACTCAATGAGCAGTTCTTC
cdr3_aa: CASSPPRLNEQFF
v_call: TRBV6-5
d_call: .
clone_size: once
j_call: TRBJ2-1

cdr3_nt: TGTGCCAGCAGTGAGCACAGGGGAGGCCCCGGGGAGCTGTTTTTT
cdr3_aa: CASSEHRGGPGELFF
v_call: TRBV6-1
d_call: .
clone_size: .
j_call: TRBJ2-2